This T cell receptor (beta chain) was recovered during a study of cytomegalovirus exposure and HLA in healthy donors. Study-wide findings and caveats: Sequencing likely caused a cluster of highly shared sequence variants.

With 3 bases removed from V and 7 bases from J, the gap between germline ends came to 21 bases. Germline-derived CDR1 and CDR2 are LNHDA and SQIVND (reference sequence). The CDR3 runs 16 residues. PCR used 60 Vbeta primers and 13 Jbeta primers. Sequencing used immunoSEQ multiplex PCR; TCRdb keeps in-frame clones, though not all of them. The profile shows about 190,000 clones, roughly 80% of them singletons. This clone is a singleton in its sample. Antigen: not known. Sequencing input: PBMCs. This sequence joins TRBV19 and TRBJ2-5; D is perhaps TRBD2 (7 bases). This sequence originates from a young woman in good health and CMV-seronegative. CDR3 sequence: CASSIEGEGPGRTQYF. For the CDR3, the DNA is TGTGCCAGTAGTATTGAGGGGGAGGGGCCCGGGAGGACCCAGTACTTC.